These 29 T cell receptor beta chains were all obtained from the same sample, sequenced in a study of T-cell reconstitution after alpha-beta-depleted transplantation in children. This sample's TCRbeta library carried unique molecular identifier barcodes. TCRdb redid the calling of the PCR reads with MiXCR, one entry per CDR3 protein. The sample consists of fewer than 250,000 distinct CDR3 sequences, roughly 8% of them appearing once. Sequencing was performed on PBMCs, mostly from graft donor cells, taken 180 days after TCRalphabeta/CD19-depleted stem cell transplant. The receptors shown here come from a male patient between 5 and 17 years old who had a stem cell transplant for acute lymphoblastic leukemia, so the T cells may come from the graft donor.

This clonotype was recorded many times. The V call is TRBV18, the J call TRBJ1-1; 7 positions match TRBD1. V lost 2 bases, J lost 1 base, and 4 bases stayed unmatched. The CDR3 covers 15 residues. CDR1 is KGHSH, CDR2 LQKENI, per germline. The CDR3 protein is CASSPIKGANTEAFF. CDR3 nucleotides: TGTGCCAGCTCACCAATTAAGGGGGCGAACACTGAAGCTTTCTTT.

This clonotype has ten or more counts. The chain joins TRBV12-3 or TRBV12-4 to TRBJ2-2; possibly TRBD1 for D (7 bases). The CDR3 covers 12 residues. V lost 8 bases to trimming and J lost 6 bases, with 10 bases between them. The chain's CDR3 is CASCRGAGELFF. The CDR3 DNA follows: TGTGCCAGCTGCAGGGGGGCCGGGGAGCTGTTTTTT.

This clonotype was detected ten times or more. The chain carries TRBV5-5 and TRBJ2-7; 7 nucleotides line up with TRBD1. The ends lost 3 bases at V and 2 bases at J; junction bases unmatched: 2. Looked up from germline, CDR1 is SGHKS and CDR2 is YYEKEE (reference sequence). The CDR3 has 13 amino acids. As DNA, the CDR3 is TGTGCCAGCAGCTGGGGACAGACCTACGAGCAGTACTTC. Translation: CASSWGQTYEQYF.

This clonotype was counted ten times or more. The chain recombines TRBV4-3 with TRBJ2-2, with 8 positions matching TRBD1. The J segment lost 4 bases and the V segment lost 7 bases, leaving 11 bases of the junction unmatched. Germline CDR1 and CDR2: LGHNA and YSLEER. The CDR3 is 16 residues long. The CDR3: CASMLIGQGGTGELFF. The CDR3 DNA reads as TGCGCCAGCATGCTGATCGGACAGGGTGGCACCGGGGAGCTGTTTTTT.

At least ten counts were recorded for this clonotype. The rearrangement uses TRBV7-9 and TRBJ1-5, with D hard to call. Trimming stripped 3 bases from V and 3 bases from J, with 12 bases between. The germline gives CDR1 SEHNR, CDR2 FQNEAQ (reference sequence). This CDR3 has 15 residues. The CDR3: CASSFESSLNQPQHF. In DNA form, the CDR3 reads TGTGCCAGCAGCTTCGAATCCAGTCTCAATCAGCCCCAGCATTTT.

This clonotype was recorded at least ten times. This sequence joins TRBV20-1 and TRBJ2-7; TRBD2 might be the D (5 bases). Germline CDR1 and CDR2: DFQATT and SNEGSKA (reference sequence). Deletions cut 3 bases from V and 2 bases from J, with 8 bases between. This CDR3 contains 12 residues. CDR3 in DNA: TGCAGTGCTAGGTTGAGGGCCTACGAGCAGTACTTC. It codes for CSARLRAYEQYF.

This clonotype has at least ten counts. This chain joins TRBV11-2 and TRBJ1-3; D remains ambiguous. CDR3 length equals 15 residues. Germline values: CDR1 SGHAT, CDR2 FQNNGV. The ends were cut back, 3 bases at V and 0 bases at J, with 9 bases in the middle. The DNA for the CDR3 is TGTGCCAGCAGCTTCACGGCGAGCTCTGGAAACACCATATATTTT. This encodes CASSFTASSGNTIYF.

This clonotype was observed at least ten times. The chain is built from TRBV18 and TRBJ1-3; 9 bases line up with TRBD1. Germline assignment: CDR1 KGHSH and CDR2 LQKENI. This CDR3 contains 16 residues. V shed 6 bases and J 8 bases; nucleotides not matched to a gene: 14. CDR3 in amino acids: CASSLRTGATGDTIYF. DNA of the CDR3: TGTGCCAGCTCTCTGAGGACAGGGGCCACCGGGGACACCATATATTTT.

This clonotype was seen ten or more times. This chain links TRBV20-1 with TRBJ1-2; 7 bases are a match to TRBD1. Unmatched junction bases numbered 3, after V lost 1 base and J lost 7 bases. Germline V gives CDR1 DFQATT, CDR2 SNEGSKA (reference sequence). CDR3 length: 12 amino acids. The CDR3 region is CSARAPGGGYTF. Here the CDR3 DNA reads TGCAGTGCTAGAGCGCCAGGGGGTGGCTACACCTTC.

This clonotype has a count of ten or more. This rearrangement joins TRBV12-3 or TRBV12-4 to TRBJ1-1; unclear D gene. The CDR3 is 11 residues long. V was trimmed by 3 bases and J by 11 bases, leaving 10 bases between them. The CDR3 DNA reads TGTGCCAGCAGTTTCGCTTACGCGGCTTTCTTT. Translating it yields CASSFAYAAFF.

The rearrangement uses TRBV6-1 and TRBJ1-2; tentatively, D is TRBD1 (5 bases). CDR1 is MNHNS and CDR2 is SASEGT in the germline V gene. With 6 bases removed from V and 2 bases from J, the gap between germline ends came to 10 bases. This CDR3 contains 13 residues. In DNA form, the CDR3 reads TGTGCCAGCAGACCGGGGCGGAACTATGGCTACACCTTC. Its translation is CASRPGRNYGYTF.

V gene TRBV5-4 combines with J gene TRBJ2-1, with TRBD2 matching over 10 bases. This CDR3 is 15 amino acids long. Germline V gives CDR1 SGHNT, CDR2 YYREEE (reference sequence). V was clipped by 2 bases and J by 6 bases; unmatched bases: 5. CDR3 region: CASSLRLAGPNEQFF. In DNA form, the CDR3 reads TGTGCCAGCAGCTTAAGACTAGCGGGCCCCAATGAGCAGTTCTTC.

This clonotype was counted at least ten times. The chain recombines TRBV29-1 with TRBJ1-2; perhaps TRBD1 as D (5 bases). Germline V gene data show CDR1 as SQVTM and CDR2 as ANQGSEA. Between the trimmed V and J ends, which lost 4 bases and 8 bases, there was a span of 14 bases. The CDR3 extends over 12 amino acids. The CDR3: CSVAGQDGGYTF. CDR3 bases: TGCAGCGTTGCGGGGCAGGATGGGGGCTACACCTTC.

This clonotype has at least ten counts. CDR3 nucleotides: TGTGCCAGCACCACGGGACTAGCGGGAGATCGGACCGGGGAGCTGTTTTTT. It translates to CASTTGLAGDRTGELFF. This chain joins TRBV6-1 and TRBJ2-2; TRBD2 matches at 14 bases. CDR1 MNHNS and CDR2 SASEGT come from the germline V gene. The CDR3 extends over 17 amino acids. The trim removed 7 bases at V and 5 bases at J, leaving 9 bases unmatched.

This clonotype has ten or more counts. This chain connects TRBV5-1 to TRBJ2-5; 15 bases fit TRBD2. The CDR3 sequence is 18 residues long. Per the germline V gene, CDR1 is SGHRS and CDR2 is YFSETQ. The V gene end was trimmed by 0 bases and the J gene end by 4 bases; junction bases not matched to a gene: 7. CDR3 in amino acids: CASSLGGLAGGLRETQYF. In DNA, the CDR3 is TGCGCCAGCAGCTTGGGGGGACTAGCGGGGGGCCTTCGAGAGACCCAGTACTTC.

This clonotype appeared a single time. Being one base from a much bigger clone, this may be a read error. The chain joins TRBV11-2 to TRBJ2-1; D is unclear. The length of the CDR3 is 18 residues. V was shortened by 4 bases and J by 8 bases, with 27 bases between the two germline ends. Per germline, CDR1 SGHAT and CDR2 FQNNGV. This chain's CDR3 is CASSSRNLPETTADEQFF. Written as DNA, the CDR3 is TGTGCCAGCAGCTCCCGAAACTTACCCGAGACGACGGCCGATGAGCAGTTCTTC.

In its sample, this clonotype was seen many times. The CDR3 DNA reads TGCGCCAGCAGCCCTGTGATAGCGGGAGGGGGCCATGAGCAGTTCTTC. This sequence encodes CASSPVIAGGGHEQFF. The chain links TRBV4-1 to TRBJ2-1, with 11 bases matching TRBD2. The CDR3 consists of 16 residues. Germline assignment: CDR1 MGHRA and CDR2 YSYEKL. The V gene end was trimmed by 4 bases and the J gene end by 8 bases; junction bases not matched to a gene: 10.

This clonotype was seen ten or more times. The J gene is TRBJ2-4, the V gene TRBV20-1, with 12 bases fitting TRBD2. The germline gives CDR1 DFQATT, CDR2 SNEGSKA (reference sequence). The CDR3 is 13 residues long. J gave up 5 bases and V 6 bases, and 2 bases lay outside the gene matches. The CDR3 loop is CSAPSGGENIQYF. The CDR3 DNA reads as TGCAGTGCCCCTAGCGGGGGGGAAAACATTCAGTACTTC.

The table lists this clonotype with a few counts. The CDR3 here is CASSPLYTMGEQYF. The DNA of the CDR3 is TGTGCCAGCTCACCCCTGTATACCATGGGCGAGCAGTACTTC. The chain links TRBV18 to TRBJ2-7; no clear D gene. CDR3 length: 14 residues. CDR1 KGHSH and CDR2 LQKENI come from the germline V gene. Between the trimmed V and J ends, which lost 3 bases and 6 bases, there was a span of 15 bases.

This clonotype was detected many times. The CDR3 bases are TGTGCCAGCAGCTCTTTCCGGGACAGGGGGCAGGATGAGCAGTTCTTC. This sequence encodes CASSSFRDRGQDEQFF. This chain connects TRBV7-9 to TRBJ2-1; 12 positions match TRBD1. CDR1 is SEHNR, CDR2 FQNEAQ, per germline (reference sequence). V lost 4 bases and J lost 8; bases outside the gene matches: 9. The CDR3 spans 16 residues.

This clonotype was observed many times. CDR3 region: CSARDRAIWYEQYF. The DNA of the CDR3 is TGCAGTGCTAGAGATCGGGCCATATGGTACGAGCAGTACTTC. The V and J genes are TRBV20-1 and TRBJ2-7; D not resolved. The germline V and J ends were trimmed by 0 bases and 4 bases, with 13 bases remaining between them. The germline V gene has CDR1 DFQATT and CDR2 SNEGSKA (reference sequence). The CDR3 consists of 14 residues.

This clonotype was observed many times. The V call is TRBV2, the J call TRBJ2-7; possibly TRBD2 for D (5 bases). The germline gives CDR1 SNHLY, CDR2 FYNNEI. The V end was cut by 4 bases, the J end by 0 bases, with 10 bases between. The CDR3 length is 14 residues. CDR3 protein: CASSVGRGSYEQYF. The CDR3, as DNA: TGTGCCAGCAGTGTAGGGAGAGGCTCCTACGAGCAGTACTTC.

This chain links TRBV25-1 with TRBJ2-3, with TRBD2 identical over 7 bases. CDR3 size: 14 residues. With 4 bases clipped from V and 5 bases from J, the junction kept 6 bases outside the gene matches. The germline gives CDR1 MGHDK, CDR2 SYGVNS. The DNA of the CDR3 is TGTGCCAGCAGTGCGGCGGGAGTTGGAGATACGCAGTATTTT. It encodes CASSAAGVGDTQYF.

The J gene is TRBJ2-3, the V gene TRBV19; 11 bases agree with TRBD1. The CDR3 has 17 amino acids. Trimming cost V 9 bases and J 6 bases; bases outside gene matches: 17. Germline-derived CDR1 and CDR2 are LNHDA and SQIVND (reference sequence). The CDR3 coding sequence is TGTGCCAGCGCCAGAGCCCGGACAGGGGGCTTTGGGGATACGCAGTATTTT. This codes for CASARARTGGFGDTQYF. Full variable domain (rest looked up from reference TRBV19 and TRBJ2-3): DGGITQSPKYLFRKEGQNVTLSCEQNLNHDAMYWYRQDPGQGLRLIYYSQIVNDFQKGDIAEGYSVSREKKESFPLTVTSAQKNPTAFYLCASARARTGGFGDTQYFGPGTRLTVL.

This clonotype was picked up many times. This chain connects TRBV9 to TRBJ1-5, with a tentative D call TRBD1 (5 bases). The V gene lost 0 bases and the J gene lost 0 bases, with 7 bases spanning the gap. Per germline, CDR1 SGDLS and CDR2 YYNGEE. This CDR3 is built from 15 residues. The CDR3 coding sequence is TGTGCCAGCAGCGTAGAAGGGGATAGCAATCAGCCCCAGCATTTT. It yields the protein CASSVEGDSNQPQHF.

This clonotype was detected many times. The chain couples TRBV29-1 to TRBJ1-1; D possibly corresponds to TRBD1 (5 bases). Germline V gene lookup returns CDR1 SQVTM and CDR2 ANQGSEA. The length of the CDR3 is 13 residues. Trimming stripped 3 bases from V and 11 bases from J, with 19 bases between. CDR3 in amino acids: CSVDPSRGFGAFF. In DNA, the CDR3 is TGCAGCGTTGATCCATCCCGGGGGTTCGGTGCTTTCTTT. Full variable domain (outside the CDR3, taken from reference TRBV29-1 and TRBJ1-1): SAVISQKPSRDICQRGTSLTIQCQVDSQVTMMFWYRQQPGQSLTLIATANQGSEATYESGFVIDKFPISRPNLTFSTLTVSNMSPEDSSIYLCSVDPSRGFGAFFGQGTRLTVV.

This clonotype was detected ten times or more. The rearrangement uses TRBV6-6 and TRBJ2-7; D is ambiguous. The CDR3 length is 12 residues. V was shortened by 4 bases and J by 5 bases, with 9 bases between the two germline ends. Germline loops: CDR1 MNHNY, CDR2 SVGAGI (reference sequence). CDR3 nucleotides: TGTGCCAGCAGTTGGGAAAGACACGAGCAGTACTTC. It is translated as CASSWERHEQYF.

This clonotype was detected ten times or more. The CDR3 protein is CASSLSGGPPYEQYF. In DNA, the CDR3 is TGTGCCAGCAGCTTATCGGGAGGGCCTCCCTACGAGCAGTACTTC. The rearrangement joins TRBV7-2 to TRBJ2-7; 8 bases line up with TRBD2. Germline V gene lookup returns CDR1 SGHTA and CDR2 FQGNSA. The CDR3 length is 15 residues. V shed 2 bases and J 2 bases; nucleotides not matched to a gene: 5.

This clonotype came up many times. This chain uses TRBV20-1 with TRBJ1-4; perhaps TRBD1 as D (5 bases). Per the germline V gene, CDR1 is DFQATT and CDR2 is SNEGSKA (reference sequence). The V end was cut by 1 base, the J end by 10 bases, with 19 bases between. The CDR3 extends over 15 amino acids. This chain's CDR3 is CSARAGGTTQGKLFF. The CDR3, as DNA: TGCAGTGCTAGAGCCGGAGGGACCACCCAAGGAAAACTGTTTTTT.